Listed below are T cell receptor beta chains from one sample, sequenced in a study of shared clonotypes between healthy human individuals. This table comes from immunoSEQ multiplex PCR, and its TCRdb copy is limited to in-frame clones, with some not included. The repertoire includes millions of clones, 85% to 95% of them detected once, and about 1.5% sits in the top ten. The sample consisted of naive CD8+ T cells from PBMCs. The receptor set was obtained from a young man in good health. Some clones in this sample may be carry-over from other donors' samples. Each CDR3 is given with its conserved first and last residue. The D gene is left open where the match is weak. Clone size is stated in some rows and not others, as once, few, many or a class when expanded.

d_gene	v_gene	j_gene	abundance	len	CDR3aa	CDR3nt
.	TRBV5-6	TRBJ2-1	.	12	CASSPGTHEQFF	TGTGCCAGCAGCCCAGGGACTCATGAGCAGTTCTTC
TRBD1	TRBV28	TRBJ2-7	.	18	CASSFPLTHTGASYEQYF	TGTGCCAGCAGTTTCCCACTGACACATACAGGGGCCTCCTACGAGCAGTACTTC
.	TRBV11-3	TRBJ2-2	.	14	CASSLDTDNGELFF	TGTGCCAGCAGCTTAGATACCGATAACGGGGAGCTGTTTTTT
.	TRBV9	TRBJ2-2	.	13	CASSVDVPGELFF	TGTGCCAGCAGCGTAGACGTCCCCGGGGAGCTGTTTTTT
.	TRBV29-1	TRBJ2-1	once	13	CSVEYTGRNEQFF	TGCAGCGTTGAGTATACAGGGCGCAATGAGCAGTTCTTC
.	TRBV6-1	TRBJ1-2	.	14	CASSEGGVRGGYTF	TGTGCCAGCAGTGAAGGGGGGGTGCGGGGCGGCTACACCTTC
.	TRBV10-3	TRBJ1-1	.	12	CAFSSDDTEAFF	TGTGCCTTCTCATCAGATGACACTGAAGCTTTCTTT
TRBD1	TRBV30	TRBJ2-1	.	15	CAWSPDRGLRNEQFF	TGTGCCTGGAGTCCAGACAGGGGGCTTCGTAATGAGCAGTTCTTC
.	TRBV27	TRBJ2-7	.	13	CASSLGLTYEQYF	TGTGCCAGCAGTTTAGGACTAACCTACGAGCAGTACTTC
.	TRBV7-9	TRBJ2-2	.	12	CASSLRVGELFF	TGTGCCAGCAGCTTAAGAGTCGGGGAGCTGTTTTTT
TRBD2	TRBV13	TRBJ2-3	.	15	CASLAGGSGTDTQYF	TGTGCCAGCCTAGCGGGAGGAAGTGGGACAGATACGCAGTATTTT
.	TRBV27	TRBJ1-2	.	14	CASSQNRAPDGYTF	TGTGCCAGCAGTCAAAACAGGGCACCGGATGGCTACACCTTC
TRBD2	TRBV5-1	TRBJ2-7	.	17	CASSLGRLAGFSYEQYF	TGCGCCAGCAGCCTCGGACGGCTAGCGGGATTCTCCTACGAGCAGTACTTC
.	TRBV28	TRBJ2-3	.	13	CASRADSTDTQYF	TGTGCCAGCAGAGCGGACAGCACAGATACGCAGTATTTT
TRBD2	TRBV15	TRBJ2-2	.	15	CATSTRLAGAGELFF	TGTGCCACCAGCACCAGACTAGCGGGAGCTGGGGAGCTGTTTTTT
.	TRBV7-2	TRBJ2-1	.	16	CASSLGPRNPHNEQFF	TGTGCCAGCAGCTTAGGACCCCGGAACCCCCACAATGAGCAGTTCTTC
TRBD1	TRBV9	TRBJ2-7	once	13	CASSAPGTGVLYF	TGTGCCAGCAGCGCCCCAGGGACAGGGGTGTTGTACTTC
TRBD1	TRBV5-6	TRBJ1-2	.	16	CASSLRVAGGINGYTF	TGTGCCAGCAGCTTGCGGGTCGCAGGGGGGATCAATGGCTACACCTTC
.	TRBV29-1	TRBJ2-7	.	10	CSVLGYEQYF	TGCAGCGTTCTTGGCTACGAGCAGTACTTC
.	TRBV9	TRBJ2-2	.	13	CASSILAGGELFF	TGTGCCAGCAGCATTCTAGCTGGCGGGGAGCTGTTTTTT
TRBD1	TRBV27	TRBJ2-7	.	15	CASSLGQGLFYEQYF	TGTGCCAGCAGCCTGGGACAGGGGCTATTCTACGAGCAGTACTTC
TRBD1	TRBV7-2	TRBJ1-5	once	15	CASSLFQGANQPQHF	TGTGCCAGCAGCTTATTCCAGGGGGCGAATCAGCCCCAGCATTTT
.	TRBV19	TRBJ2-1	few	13	CASSTIQGNEQFF	TGTGCCAGTAGTACCATACAGGGCAATGAGCAGTTCTTC
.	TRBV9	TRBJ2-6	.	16	CASTETGHSGANVLTF	TGTGCCAGCACCGAGACAGGCCACTCTGGGGCCAACGTCCTGACTTTC
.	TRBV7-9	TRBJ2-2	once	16	CASSGSPGARAGELFF	TGTGCCAGCAGCGGCAGCCCGGGAGCCAGGGCCGGGGAGCTGTTTTTT
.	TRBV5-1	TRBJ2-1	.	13	CASRPADYNEQFF	TGCGCCAGCAGACCCGCGGACTACAATGAGCAGTTCTTC
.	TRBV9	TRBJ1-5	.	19	CASSPGTVSGAYSNQPQHF	TGTGCCAGCAGCCCGGGGACTGTCAGCGGGGCCTATAGCAATCAGCCCCAGCATTTT
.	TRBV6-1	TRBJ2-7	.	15	CASRAGQASSYEQYF	TGTGCCAGCAGAGCGGGACAGGCTTCTTCCTACGAGCAGTACTTC